This T cell receptor (beta chain) was found in a study of T-cell reconstitution after alpha-beta-depleted transplantation in children. The V and J ends lost 3 bases and 7 bases respectively, with 15 bases between them. The CDR3 has 14 amino acids. CDR1 and CDR2 from the germline V gene are SGHAT and FQNNGV. During its preparation, the TCRbeta library received unique molecular identifiers. TCRdb used MiXCR to reprocess the PCR reads, holding one entry per CDR3 protein. The sample lists 210,000 or so distinct CDR3 sequences, about a tenth occurring once. This clonotype has ten or more counts. The antigen is undetermined. Regarding the study as a whole: It was newly produced T cells that mostly accounted for T-cell counts and diversity one year after transplant. After transplant, high TCRbeta diversity at day 60 in some patients arose from surviving recipient T cells and thymic progenitors. Several hundred expanded graft clones reportedly gave rise to the alpha-beta T cells present about two months after transplant.

This chain uses TRBV11-2 with TRBJ1-1; possibly TRBD1 for D (5 bases). This receptor was obtained from a child under two years old with acute myeloid leukemia, due to receive a stem cell transplant. Sequenced here: PBMCs, sampled before TCRalphabeta/CD19-depleted stem cell transplant. The CDR3 loop is CASSLGPRGVEAFF. The CDR3 DNA follows: TGTGCCAGCAGCTTGGGACCAAGAGGGGTTGAAGCTTTCTTT. Drawing the rest from reference TRBV11-2 and TRBJ1-1, the complete variable domain is EAGVAQSPRYKIIEKRQSVAFWCNPISGHATLYWYQQILGQGPKLLIQFQNNGVVDDSQLPKDRFSAERLKGVDSTLKIQPAKLEDSAVYLCASSLGPRGVEAFFGQGTRLTVV.